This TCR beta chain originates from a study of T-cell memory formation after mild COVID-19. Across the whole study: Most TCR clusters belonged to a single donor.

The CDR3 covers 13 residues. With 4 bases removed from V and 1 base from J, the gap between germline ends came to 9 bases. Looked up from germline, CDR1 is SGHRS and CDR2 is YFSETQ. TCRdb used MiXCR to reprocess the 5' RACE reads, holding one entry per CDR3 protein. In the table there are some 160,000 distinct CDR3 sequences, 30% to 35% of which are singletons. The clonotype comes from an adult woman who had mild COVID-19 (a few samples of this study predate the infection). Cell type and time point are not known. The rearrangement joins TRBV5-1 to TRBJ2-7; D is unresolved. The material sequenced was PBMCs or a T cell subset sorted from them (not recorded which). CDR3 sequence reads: CASSVQSSYEQYF. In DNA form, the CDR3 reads TGCGCCAGCAGCGTCCAGTCTTCCTACGAGCAGTACTTC. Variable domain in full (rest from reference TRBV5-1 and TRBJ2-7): KAGVTQTPRYLIKTRGQQVTLSCSPISGHRSVSWYQQTPGQGLQFLFEYFSETQRNKGNFPGRFSGRQFSNSRSEMNVSTLELGDSALYLCASSVQSSYEQYFGPGTRLTVT.